This TCR beta chain is from a study of shared clonotypes between healthy human individuals. Deep was the level used in running the assay. Authors' data handling: Sequence data from immunoSEQ were junction-only and lacked quality scores; consequently, filtering differed. Libraries were prepared by immunoSEQ multiplex PCR; TCRdb keeps only in-frame clonotypes and omits some of them. D and trimming were read from the DNA, whereas the V and J calls and clone size are those reported in that table. The table shows about 490,000 clones, with about 79% occurring only once. The CDR3 loop spans 12 amino acids. Germline CDR1 and CDR2: GTSNPN and SVGIG (reference sequence). The V segment lost 1 base and the J segment 11 bases; nucleotides outside the gene matches: 6.

The clonotype comes from a woman aged 40 to 49 in good health. Some clones in this sample may be carry-over from other donors' samples. The source material was PBMCs. This chain connects TRBV30 to TRBJ2-7; TRBD2 agrees at 9 bases. This chain's CDR3 is CAWSGLADLKYF. The CDR3 nucleotides read TGTGCCTGGAGTGGACTAGCGGACCTTAAGTACTTC. Full variable domain (outside the CDR3, taken from reference TRBV30 and TRBJ2-7): SQTIHQWPATLVQPVGSPLSLECTVEGTSNPNLYWYRQAAGRGLQLLFYSVGIGQISSEVPQNLSASRPQDRQFILSSKKLLLSDSGFYLCAWSGLADLKYFGPGTRLTVT.